Listed below are T cell receptor beta chains from one sample, sequenced in a study of glioma-infiltrating T cells. TCRdb reprocessed the multiplex PCR reads via MiXCR and lists one record per CDR3 protein. The data contain 93,000 or so distinct CDR3 sequences, 25% to 30% of them seen just once; the ten biggest clones take up 35% to 55%. Sequenced: glioma tissue, nonneoplastic brain tissue, or PBMCs (not recorded which). The receptor source for this set is a human donor with low-grade glioma or glioblastoma, undergoing nonglioma brain surgery, or in good health (not recorded which). Both conserved end residues are part of each CDR3. The D gene is left open where the match is weak. Not every row has a clone size; where given, it reads once, few, many or a size class.

TRBV29-1	TRBJ2-3	-	few	TGCAGCGTTGATCTAGCGATAGATACGCAGTATTTT	CSVDLAIDTQYF
TRBV28	TRBJ2-5	-	many	TGTGCCAGCAGTTTCCCCAGGGGAGGGGAAGAGACCCAGTACTTC	CASSFPRGGEETQYF
TRBV29-1	TRBJ1-5	-	-	TGCAGCGTCCGGGACCAAGGCAATCAGCCCCAGCATTTT	CSVRDQGNQPQHF
TRBV29-1	TRBJ1-2	TRBD1	once	TGCAGCGTCCCAAGGGGACAGGGATATCGTGGCTACACCTTC	CSVPRGQGYRGYTF
TRBV25-1	TRBJ2-5	TRBD2	many	TGTGCCAGCAGTCCGGGACTAGCGGGGGTGTGGGAGACCCAGTACTTC	CASSPGLAGVWETQYF
TRBV10-3	TRBJ1-5	-	many	TGTGCCATCAGCGAAGGACAGCATAATCAGCCCCAGCATTTT	CAISEGQHNQPQHF
TRBV5-4	TRBJ1-6	-	-	TGTGCCAGCAGCTTCTCGGCCTATAATTCACCCCTCCACTTT	CASSFSAYNSPLHF
TRBV6-4	TRBJ2-1	-	-	TGTGCCAGCAGTGACGGAAGGGGCGATGAGAAGTTCTTC	CASSDGRGDEKFF
TRBV27	TRBJ2-7	TRBD2	many	TGTGCCAGCAGTCGACCGGGGACTAGCTCCTACGAGCAGTACTTC	CASSRPGTSSYEQYF
TRBV7-9	TRBJ1-1	-	many	TGTGCCAGCAGCCCCCGGGGGAACACTGAAGCTTTCTTT	CASSPRGNTEAFF
TRBV28	TRBJ2-7	-	many	TGTGCCAGCAGTTTAGGAGTCACAGGGCCATCCTACGAGCAGTACTTC	CASSLGVTGPSYEQYF
TRBV19	TRBJ2-1	TRBD2	-	TGTGCCAGTAGGCGGGGGTCCTACAATGAGCAGTTCTTC	CASRRGSYNEQFF
TRBV20-1	TRBJ2-3	TRBD1	-	TGCAGTCCAGTACAGGGGCCCGAACGAGATACCCAGTATTTT	CSPVQGPERDTQYF
TRBV12-3/TRBV12-4	TRBJ1-2	-	many	TGTGCCAGCAGTTTAGTTCCCCGCCCCTATGGCTACACCTTC	CASSLVPRPYGYTF
TRBV7-2	TRBJ2-7	TRBD1	-	TGTGCCAGCAGCTTGGACAGGGGATCAAGAGGGCAGTACTTC	CASSLDRGSRGQYF
TRBV4-2	TRBJ2-3	-	few	TGTGCCAGCAGCCAGGCCCAGGGGATCACAGATACGCAGTATTTT	CASSQAQGITDTQYF
TRBV18	TRBJ2-1	-	once	TGTGCCAGCTCACAGGGAAGGATCGGTGAGGAGTTCTTC	CASSQGRIGEEFF
TRBV7-9	TRBJ1-2	TRBD1	few	TGTGCCAGCAGCACAGGGGGACATGGCTACACCTTC	CASSTGGHGYTF
TRBV27	TRBJ1-4	-	many	TGTGCCAGCAGTCGGACATTTGCAACTAATGAAAAACTGTTTTTT	CASSRTFATNEKLFF
TRBV27	TRBJ1-6	TRBD1	many	TGTGCCAGCAGTCCCACCCCGGGACAGATTAATTCACCCCTCCACTTT	CASSPTPGQINSPLHF
TRBV20-1	TRBJ1-1	-	many	TGCAGTGCTAGAGTAGGTCACACTGAAGCTTTCTTT	CSARVGHTEAFF
TRBV18	TRBJ2-7	-	once	TGTGCCAGCTCACCAGAACAGGGATCCTCGTCCAAGCAGTACTTC	CASSPEQGSSSKQYF